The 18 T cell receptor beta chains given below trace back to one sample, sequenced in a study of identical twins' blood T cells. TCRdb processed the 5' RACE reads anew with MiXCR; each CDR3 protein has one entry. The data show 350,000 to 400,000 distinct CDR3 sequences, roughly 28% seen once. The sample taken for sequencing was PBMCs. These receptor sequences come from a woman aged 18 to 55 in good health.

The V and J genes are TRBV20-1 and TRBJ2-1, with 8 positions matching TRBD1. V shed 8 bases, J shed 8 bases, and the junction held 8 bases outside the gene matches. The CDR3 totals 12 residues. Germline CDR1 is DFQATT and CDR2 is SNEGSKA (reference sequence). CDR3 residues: CSPTGEVDEQFF. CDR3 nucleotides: TGCAGTCCGACAGGGGAAGTGGATGAGCAGTTCTTC.

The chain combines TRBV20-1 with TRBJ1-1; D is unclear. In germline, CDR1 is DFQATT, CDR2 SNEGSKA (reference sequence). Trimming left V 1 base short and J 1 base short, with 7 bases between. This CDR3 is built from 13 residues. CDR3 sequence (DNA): TGCAGTGCTAGAGTTGGGGAGAACACTGAAGCTTTCTTT. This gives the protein CSARVGENTEAFF.

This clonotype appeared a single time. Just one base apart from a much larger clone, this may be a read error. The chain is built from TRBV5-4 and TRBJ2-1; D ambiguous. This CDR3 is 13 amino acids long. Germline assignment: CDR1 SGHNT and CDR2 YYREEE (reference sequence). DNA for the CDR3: TGTGCCAGCAGGACCGAGAACTACGATGAGCAGTTCTTC. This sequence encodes CASRTENYDEQFF.

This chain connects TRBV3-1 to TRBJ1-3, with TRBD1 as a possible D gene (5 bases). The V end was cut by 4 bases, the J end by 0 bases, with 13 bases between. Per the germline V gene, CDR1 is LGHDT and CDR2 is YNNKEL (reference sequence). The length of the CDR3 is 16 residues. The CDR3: CASSPSAGNSGNTIYF. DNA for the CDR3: TGTGCCAGCAGCCCCTCAGCAGGGAACTCTGGAAACACCATATATTTT.

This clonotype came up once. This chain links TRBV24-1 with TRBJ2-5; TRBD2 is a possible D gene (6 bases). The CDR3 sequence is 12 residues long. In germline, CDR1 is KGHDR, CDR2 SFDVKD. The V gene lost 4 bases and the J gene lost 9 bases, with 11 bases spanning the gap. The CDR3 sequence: CATSDRPGAQYF. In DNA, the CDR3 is TGTGCCACCAGTGACCGTCCGGGAGCCCAGTACTTC.

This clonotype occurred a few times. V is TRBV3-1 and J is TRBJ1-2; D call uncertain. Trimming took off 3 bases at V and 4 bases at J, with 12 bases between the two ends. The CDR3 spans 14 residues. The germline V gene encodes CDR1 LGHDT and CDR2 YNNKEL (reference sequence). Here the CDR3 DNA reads TGTGCCAGCAGCCATCGTCAACGGAGCTATGGCTACACCTTC. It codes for CASSHRQRSYGYTF.

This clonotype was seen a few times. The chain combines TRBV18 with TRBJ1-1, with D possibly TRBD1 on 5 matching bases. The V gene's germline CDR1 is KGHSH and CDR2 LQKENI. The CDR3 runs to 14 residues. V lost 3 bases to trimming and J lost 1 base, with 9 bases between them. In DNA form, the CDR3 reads TGTGCCAGCTCACCCCCTACAGGGAACACTGAAGCTTTCTTT. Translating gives CASSPPTGNTEAFF. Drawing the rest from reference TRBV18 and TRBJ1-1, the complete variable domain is NAGVMQNPRHLVRRRGQEARLRCSPMKGHSHVYWYRQLPEEGLKFMVYLQKENIIDESGMPKERFSAEFPKEGPSILRIQQVVRGDSAAYFCASSPPTGNTEAFFGQGTRLTVV.

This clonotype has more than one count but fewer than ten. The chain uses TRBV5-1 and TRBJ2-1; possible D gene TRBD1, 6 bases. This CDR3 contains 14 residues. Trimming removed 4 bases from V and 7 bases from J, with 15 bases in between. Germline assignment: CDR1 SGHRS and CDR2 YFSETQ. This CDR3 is CASSPGQSANEQFF. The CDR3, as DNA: TGCGCCAGCAGCCCAGGACAGTCTGCGAATGAGCAGTTCTTC.

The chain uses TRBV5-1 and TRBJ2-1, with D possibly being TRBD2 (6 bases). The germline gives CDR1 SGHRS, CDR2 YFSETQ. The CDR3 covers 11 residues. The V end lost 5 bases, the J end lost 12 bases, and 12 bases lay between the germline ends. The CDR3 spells CASSSGTSQFF. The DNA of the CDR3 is TGCGCCAGCAGTTCCGGGACTTCGCAGTTCTTC.

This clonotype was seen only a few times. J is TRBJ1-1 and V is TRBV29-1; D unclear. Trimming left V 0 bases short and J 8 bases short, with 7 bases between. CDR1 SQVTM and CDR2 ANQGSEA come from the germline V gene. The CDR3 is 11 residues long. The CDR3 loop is CSVEDLAEAFF. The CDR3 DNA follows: TGCAGCGTTGAAGATCTGGCGGAAGCTTTCTTT.

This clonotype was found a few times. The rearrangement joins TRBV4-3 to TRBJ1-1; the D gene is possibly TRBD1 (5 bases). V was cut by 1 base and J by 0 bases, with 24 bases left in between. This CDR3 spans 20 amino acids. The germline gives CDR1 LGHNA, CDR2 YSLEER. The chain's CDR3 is CASSQALTGTRGDLNTEAFF. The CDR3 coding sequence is TGCGCCAGCAGCCAAGCCCTCACCGGGACTCGAGGCGACTTGAACACTGAAGCTTTCTTT.

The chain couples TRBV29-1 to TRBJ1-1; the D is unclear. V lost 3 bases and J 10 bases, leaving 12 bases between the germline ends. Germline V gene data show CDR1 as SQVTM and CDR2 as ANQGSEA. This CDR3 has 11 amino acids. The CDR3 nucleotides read TGCAGCGTTGAGATTGGTGTGGTAGCTTTCTTT. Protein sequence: CSVEIGVVAFF. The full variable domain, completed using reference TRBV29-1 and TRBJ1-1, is SAVISQKPSRDICQRGTSLTIQCQVDSQVTMMFWYRQQPGQSLTLIATANQGSEATYESGFVIDKFPISRPNLTFSTLTVSNMSPEDSSIYLCSVEIGVVAFFGQGTRLTVV.

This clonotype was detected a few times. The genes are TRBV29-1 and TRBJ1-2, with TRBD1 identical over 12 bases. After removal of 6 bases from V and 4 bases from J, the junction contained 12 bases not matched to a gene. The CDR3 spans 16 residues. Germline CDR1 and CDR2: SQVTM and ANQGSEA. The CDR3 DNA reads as TGCAGCGTGAACCGGGACAGGGGGCGCCGCCCCTATGGCTACACCTTC. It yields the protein CSVNRDRGRRPYGYTF.

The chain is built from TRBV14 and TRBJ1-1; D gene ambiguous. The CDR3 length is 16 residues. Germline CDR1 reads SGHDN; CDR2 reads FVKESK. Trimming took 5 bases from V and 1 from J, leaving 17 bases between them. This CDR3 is CASSGNILRGNTEAFF. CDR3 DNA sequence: TGTGCCAGCAGCGGGAACATCCTTCGGGGGAACACTGAAGCTTTCTTT.

CDR3 coding DNA: TGTGCCAGCAGCTTGACAGGGGCTACTTGGGTTACGCAGTATTTT. Its protein is CASSLTGATWVTQYF. The V call is TRBV7-2, the J call TRBJ2-3; TRBD1 matches 8 bases. The germline V gene has CDR1 SGHTA and CDR2 FQGNSA. The CDR3 covers 15 residues. Trimming at V came to 3 bases and at J to 8 bases, leaving 10 bases not matched to a gene.

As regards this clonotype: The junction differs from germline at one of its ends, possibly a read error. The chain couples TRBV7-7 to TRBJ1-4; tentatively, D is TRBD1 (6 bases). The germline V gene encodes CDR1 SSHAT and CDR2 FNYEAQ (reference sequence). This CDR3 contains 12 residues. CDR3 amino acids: CARSWGPEKLFF. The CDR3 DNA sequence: TGTGCCAGAAGCTGGGGGCCTGAAAAACTGTTTTTT. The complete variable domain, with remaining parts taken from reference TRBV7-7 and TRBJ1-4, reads GAGVSQSPRYKVTKRGQDVTLRCDPISSHATLYWYQQALGQGPEFLTYFNYEAQPDKSGLPSDRFSAERPEGSISTLTIQRTEQRDSAMYRCARSWGPEKLFFGSGTQLSVL.

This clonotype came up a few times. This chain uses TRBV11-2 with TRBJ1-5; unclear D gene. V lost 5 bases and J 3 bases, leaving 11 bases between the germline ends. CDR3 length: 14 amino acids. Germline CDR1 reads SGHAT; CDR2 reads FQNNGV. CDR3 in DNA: TGTGCCAGCAGCGGGGAGGTGGACAATCAGCCCCAGCATTTT. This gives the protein CASSGEVDNQPQHF.

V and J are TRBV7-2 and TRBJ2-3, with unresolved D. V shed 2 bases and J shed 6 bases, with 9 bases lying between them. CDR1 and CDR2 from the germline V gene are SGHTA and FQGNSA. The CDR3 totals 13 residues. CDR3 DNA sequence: TGTGCCAGCAGCTTAAGCCCCGCGGATACGCAGTATTTT. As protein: CASSLSPADTQYF.